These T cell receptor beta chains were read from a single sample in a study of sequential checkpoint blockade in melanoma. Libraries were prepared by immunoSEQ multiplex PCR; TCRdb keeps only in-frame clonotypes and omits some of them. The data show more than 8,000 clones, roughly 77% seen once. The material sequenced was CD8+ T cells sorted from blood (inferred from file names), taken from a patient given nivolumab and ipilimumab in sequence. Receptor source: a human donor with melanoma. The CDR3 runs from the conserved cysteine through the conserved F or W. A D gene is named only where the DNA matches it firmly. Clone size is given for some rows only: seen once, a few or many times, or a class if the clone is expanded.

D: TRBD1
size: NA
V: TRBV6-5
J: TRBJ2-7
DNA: TGTGCCAGCAGTCCTACAGGGGGCTATTACGTCGAGCAGTACTTC
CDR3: CASSPTGGYYVEQYF

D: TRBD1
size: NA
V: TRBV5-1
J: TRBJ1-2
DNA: TGCGCCAGCAGCTTGGCCGGGACAGGGGGCATAGACTATGGCTACACCTTC
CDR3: CASSLAGTGGIDYGYTF

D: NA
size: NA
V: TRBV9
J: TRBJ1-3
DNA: TGTGCCAGCAGCGACACCTCTGGAAACACCATATATTTT
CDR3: CASSDTSGNTIYF

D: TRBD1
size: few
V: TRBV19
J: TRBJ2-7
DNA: TGTGCCAGTAGATCGACAGGGGGCAAGCAGTACTTC
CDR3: CASRSTGGKQYF

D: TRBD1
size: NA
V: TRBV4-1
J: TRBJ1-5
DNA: TGCGCCAGCAGCCAAGGGACAGGGGCAACCAATCAGCCCCAGCATTTT
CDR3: CASSQGTGATNQPQHF

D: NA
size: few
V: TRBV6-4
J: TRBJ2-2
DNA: TGTGCCAGCAGGCAGGAGGGTATGGACACCGGGGAGCTGTTTTTT
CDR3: CASRQEGMDTGELFF

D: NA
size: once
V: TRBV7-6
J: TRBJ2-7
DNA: TGTGCCAGCAGCTTAGCAGGGGGTTCCTACGAGCAGTACTTC
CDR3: CASSLAGGSYEQYF

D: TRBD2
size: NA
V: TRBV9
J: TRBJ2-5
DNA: TGTGCCAGCAGCGTAGGTTTCCTAGCGGTTGACCAAGAGACCCAGTACTTC
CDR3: CASSVGFLAVDQETQYF

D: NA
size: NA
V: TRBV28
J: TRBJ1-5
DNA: TGTGCCAGCACTTTTTTAGTTGATACAGGGAACAATCAGCCCCAGCATTTT
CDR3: CASTFLVDTGNNQPQHF

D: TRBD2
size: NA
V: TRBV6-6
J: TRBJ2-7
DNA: TGTGCCAGCAGTTTCGGACTAGAGGGGTCCTACGAGCAGTACTTC
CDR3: CASSFGLEGSYEQYF

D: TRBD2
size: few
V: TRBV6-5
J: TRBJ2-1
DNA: TGTGCCAGCAGTTCGTTGCGGGGGGCCTACAATGAGCAGTTCTTC
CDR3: CASSSLRGAYNEQFF

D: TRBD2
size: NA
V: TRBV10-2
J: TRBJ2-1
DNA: TGCGCCAGCAGTGAGGGACCGGGAGTGTCTAGCGGGAGTATCTACAATGAGCAGTTCTTC
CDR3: CASSEGPGVSSGSIYNEQFF

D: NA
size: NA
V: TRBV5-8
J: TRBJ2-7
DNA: TGTGCCAGCAGCTCCCTATTCCGGGACACGAGCTCCTACGAGCAGTACTTC
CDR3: CASSSLFRDTSSYEQYF

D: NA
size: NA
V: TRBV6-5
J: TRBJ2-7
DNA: TGTGCCAGCAGTGCCTTACTCTCGGGCGAGCAGTACTTC
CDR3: CASSALLSGEQYF

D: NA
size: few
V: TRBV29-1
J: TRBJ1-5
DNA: TGCAGCGGTCAAACTGGTGAGAATCAGCCCCAGCATTTT
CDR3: CSGQTGENQPQHF

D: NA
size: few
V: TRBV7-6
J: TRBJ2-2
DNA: TGTGCCAGCAGCCCGGAGACAGGATTCGACACCGGGGAGCTGTTTTTT
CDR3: CASSPETGFDTGELFF

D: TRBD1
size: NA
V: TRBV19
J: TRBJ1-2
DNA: TGTGCCAGTAGTCTCCGGACAGGGTCGGGCTACACCTTC
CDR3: CASSLRTGSGYTF

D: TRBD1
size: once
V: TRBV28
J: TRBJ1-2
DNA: TGTGCCAGCAGTGAGCTGGGACAGGGATCGAGCTACACCTTC
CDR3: CASSELGQGSSYTF

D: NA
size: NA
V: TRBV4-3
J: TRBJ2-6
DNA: TGCGCCAGCAGCCAAGATGAGAGCTCTGGGGCCAACGTCCTGACTTTC
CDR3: CASSQDESSGANVLTF

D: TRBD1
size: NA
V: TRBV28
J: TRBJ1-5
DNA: TGTGCCAGCAGTTTCCCTCCTGGAAGCCAGGGGGATCAGCCCCAGCATTTT
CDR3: CASSFPPGSQGDQPQHF

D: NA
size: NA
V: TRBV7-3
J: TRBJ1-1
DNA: TGTGCCAGCAGCTTAGGCCCCAGGGTTGTGGGCTATGAAGCTTTCTTT
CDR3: CASSLGPRVVGYEAFF

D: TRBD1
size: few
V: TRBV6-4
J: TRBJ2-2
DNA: TGTGCCAGCAGCCAGAACGCCGGGACAGGGAACACCGGGGAGCTGTTTTTT
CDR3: CASSQNAGTGNTGELFF

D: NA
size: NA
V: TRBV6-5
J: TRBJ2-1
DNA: TGTGCCAGCAGTTACGCCGAGGGGGGGAATGAGCAGTTCTTC
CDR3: CASSYAEGGNEQFF

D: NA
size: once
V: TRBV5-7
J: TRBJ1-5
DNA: TGTGCCAGCAGCTTCCACGTGGTAGTTAGCAATCAGCCCCAGCATTTT
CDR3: CASSFHVVVSNQPQHF

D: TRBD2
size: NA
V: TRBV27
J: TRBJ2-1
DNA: TGTGCCAGCCGCCCCGGGACTAGCGGGGGGATGGAGCAGTTCTTC
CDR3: CASRPGTSGGMEQFF

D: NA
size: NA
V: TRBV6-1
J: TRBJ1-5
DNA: TGTGCCAGCAGACGGACAGCTCACAATCAGCCCCAGCATTTT
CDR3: CASRRTAHNQPQHF

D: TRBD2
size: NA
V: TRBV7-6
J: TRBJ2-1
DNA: TGTGCCAGCAGCCGGAGCGGGAGGGTTAGTGAGCAGTTCTTC
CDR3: CASSRSGRVSEQFF

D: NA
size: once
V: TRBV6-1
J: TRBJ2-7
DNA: TGTGCCAGCAGTCTCGACAGATTCTACGAGCAGTACTTC
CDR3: CASSLDRFYEQYF

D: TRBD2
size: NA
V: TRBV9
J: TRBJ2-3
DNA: TGTGCCAGCAGCGTAGGGGCGGGAGGAATGGGGGATACGCAGTATTTT
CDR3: CASSVGAGGMGDTQYF

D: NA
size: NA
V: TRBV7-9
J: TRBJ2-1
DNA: TGTGCCAGCAGCTTCTCCCATGAGCAGTTCTTC
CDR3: CASSFSHEQFF

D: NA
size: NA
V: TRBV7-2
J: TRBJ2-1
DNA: TGTGCCAGCAGCCCCGGACTTGTGGAGCAGTTCTTC
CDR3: CASSPGLVEQFF

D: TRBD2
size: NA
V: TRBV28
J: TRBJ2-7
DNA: TGTGCCAGCAGCCTCGGGACTAGCGGGAGGGAGCAGTACTTC
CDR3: CASSLGTSGREQYF

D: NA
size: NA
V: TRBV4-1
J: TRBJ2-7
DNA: TGCGCCAGCAGCCAAGACACCAGCTACGAGCAGTACTTC
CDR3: CASSQDTSYEQYF

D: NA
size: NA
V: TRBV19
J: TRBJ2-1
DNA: TGTGCCAGTAGTATAGATTGGCCGGGACTCCCGGAGATGGACAATGAGCAGTTCTTC
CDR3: CASSIDWPGLPEMDNEQFF

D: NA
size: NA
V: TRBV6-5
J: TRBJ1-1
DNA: TGTGCCAGCAGTTACTCGGCAGATTACACTGAAGCTTTCTTT
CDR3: CASSYSADYTEAFF

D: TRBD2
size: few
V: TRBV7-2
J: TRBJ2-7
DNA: TGTGCCAGCAGAGACGGACTAGCGGGAGGGTCCCACGAGCAGTACTTC
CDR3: CASRDGLAGGSHEQYF

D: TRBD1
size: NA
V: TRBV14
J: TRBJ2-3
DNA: TGTGCCAGCGGACAGGGGACGAGCACAGATACGCAGTATTTT
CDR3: CASGQGTSTDTQYF

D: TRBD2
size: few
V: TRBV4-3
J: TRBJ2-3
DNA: TGCGCCAGCAGCCAAGTTGGGACTAGCGGCACAGATACGCAGTATTTT
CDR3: CASSQVGTSGTDTQYF

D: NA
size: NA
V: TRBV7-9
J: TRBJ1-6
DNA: TGTGCCAGCAGCTTATTGGCGACAGTCCACTCCTATAATTCACCCCTCCACTTT
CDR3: CASSLLATVHSYNSPLHF

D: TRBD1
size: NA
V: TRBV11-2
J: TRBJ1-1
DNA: TGTGCCAGCAGCTTTAACAGGGGCCTGATGAACACTGAAGCTTTCTTT
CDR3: CASSFNRGLMNTEAFF

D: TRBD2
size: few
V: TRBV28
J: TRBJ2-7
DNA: TGTGCCAGCTCTTCGGTTCCAGCGGGAGCCCCCTACGAGCAGTACTTC
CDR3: CASSSVPAGAPYEQYF

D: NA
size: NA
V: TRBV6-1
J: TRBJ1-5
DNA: TGTGCCAGCGTACAGGGTGAAAGTCAGCCCCAGCATTTT
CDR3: CASVQGESQPQHF